The T cell receptor beta chain under discussion was sequenced for a study of CD8 T cells in Susac syndrome. This CDR3 has 16 residues. Germline assignment: CDR1 SGHNT and CDR2 YYREEE (reference sequence). V was pared by 0 bases and J by 2 bases, with 15 bases between. TCR beta sequencing was performed on blood CD8+ and CD4+ T cells. With random hexamers, 0.5 to 1 ug RNA was reverse transcribed. The authors amplified TCR beta CDR3 across 54 Vbeta and 13 Jbeta using immunoSEQ multiplex PCR. TCRdb fed the immunoSEQ multiplex PCR reads into MiXCR, producing one record per CDR3 protein. The table records just under 150,000 distinct CDR3 sequences, roughly 94% of them present only once.

Sequenced: CD4+ T cells from PBMCs. The receptor was derived from a human donor in good health. The V call is TRBV5-4, the J call TRBJ2-7, with D perhaps matching TRBD2 (7 bases). CDR3 in DNA: TGTGCCAGCAGCTTGGGTTCGGGGGGCGGAACCTACGAGCAGTACTTC. It specifies CASSLGSGGGTYEQYF.